This TCR beta chain was recovered during a study of blood T cell repertoires in COVID-19. This clone has a single count. The CDR3 runs 16 residues. CDR1 SGHKS and CDR2 YYEKEE come from the germline V gene (reference sequence). V trimming: 4 bases; J trimming: 3 bases; junction bases outside the gene matches: 5. TCRdb's copy holds only in-frame clones and misses some; the assay was immunoSEQ multiplex PCR. The sample contains approximately 260,000 clones, approximately 78% of which appear only once. The sequence derives from a woman aged 60-75 years with active or convalescent COVID-19. The sequencing sample was made of peripheral blood. The V and J genes are TRBV5-5 and TRBJ1-3, with 12 nucleotides matching TRBD1. The CDR3 bases are TGTGCCAGCAGCCCATGGGACAGGGGGCTTGGAAACACCATATATTTT. Translated: CASSPWDRGLGNTIYF. The full variable domain, completed using reference TRBV5-5 and TRBJ1-3, is DAGVTQSPTHLIKTRGQQVTLRCSPISGHKSVSWYQQVLGQGPQFIFQYYEKEERGRGNFPDRFSARQFPNYSSELNVNALLLGDSALYLCASSPWDRGLGNTIYFGEGSWLTVV.